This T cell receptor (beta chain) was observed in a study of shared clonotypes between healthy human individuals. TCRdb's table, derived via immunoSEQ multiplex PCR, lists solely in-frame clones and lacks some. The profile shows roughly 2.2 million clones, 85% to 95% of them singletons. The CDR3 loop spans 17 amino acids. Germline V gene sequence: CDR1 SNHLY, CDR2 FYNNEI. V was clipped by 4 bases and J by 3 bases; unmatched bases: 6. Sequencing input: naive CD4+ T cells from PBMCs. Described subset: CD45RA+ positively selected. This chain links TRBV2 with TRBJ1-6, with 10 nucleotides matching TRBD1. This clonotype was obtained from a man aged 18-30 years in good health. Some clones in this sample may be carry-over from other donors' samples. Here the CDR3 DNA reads TGTGCCAGCAGTGGTCGACAGGGGGCTGTCTATAATTCACCCCTCCACTTT. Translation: CASSGRQGAVYNSPLHF.